Each of the 14 T cell receptor beta chains below was sequenced from the same sample in a study of memory CD4+ T cells and cytomegalovirus serostatus. Single viable CD3+CD4+CD8-CD45RO+ cells were sorted as the memory CD4+ T cells. Profiled with immunoSEQ multiplex PCR; TCRdb holds only in-frame clones, not every one. The table has 50,000 or so clones, around 83% seen once. Sequencing was carried out using memory CD4+ T cells from blood. These receptors were taken from an adult in good health and CMV-seropositive.

The chain is built from TRBV4-3 and TRBJ1-2; the match to TRBD1 covers 7 bases. The germline gives CDR1 LGHNA, CDR2 YSLEER. V lost 3 bases to trimming and J lost 0 bases; unmatched junction nucleotides: 10. This CDR3 has 17 amino acids. CDR3 sequence reads: CASSQDPYGTANYGYTF. As DNA, the CDR3 is TGCGCCAGCAGCCAGGATCCCTACGGGACAGCTAACTATGGCTACACCTTC.

This clone was detected only once. The genes are TRBV14 and TRBJ2-1, with D uncertain. Germline V gene lookup returns CDR1 SGHDN and CDR2 FVKESK. Trimming removed 1 base from V and 9 bases from J, with 16 bases in between. This CDR3 comprises 15 residues. The CDR3 spells CASSQAYPGAGEQFF. DNA of the CDR3: TGTGCCAGCAGCCAAGCCTACCCGGGTGCTGGTGAGCAGTTCTTC.

The chain recombines TRBV6-5 with TRBJ1-4, with D maybe TRBD1 (5 bases). V was cut by 6 bases and J by 6 bases, with 14 bases left in between. Per the germline V gene, CDR1 is MNHEY and CDR2 is SVGAGI. The CDR3 is 14 amino acids. For the CDR3, the DNA is TGTGCCAGCAGCGCCCCGGGGACGGATGAAAAACTGTTTTTT. Translating it yields CASSAPGTDEKLFF.

This chain connects TRBV30 to TRBJ1-1; 9 bases are shared with TRBD1. CDR3 length: 17 amino acids. Germline values: CDR1 GTSNPN, CDR2 SVGIG (reference sequence). The V and J ends lost 3 bases and 2 bases, in that order; junction bases with no gene match: 13. The CDR3 DNA follows: TGTGCCTGGAGCCTTGCCGGGACAGGGACTATAAACACTGAAGCTTTCTTT. It is translated as CAWSLAGTGTINTEAFF.

V gene TRBV2 combines with J gene TRBJ1-1; TRBD1 is a possible D gene (5 bases). Trimming left V 5 bases short and J 2 bases short, with 15 bases between. The CDR3 is 15 residues long. The germline V gene has CDR1 SNHLY and CDR2 FYNNEI. CDR3 residues: CASSPGSRANTEAFF. The CDR3 DNA sequence: TGTGCCAGCAGTCCCGGAAGCAGGGCCAACACTGAAGCTTTCTTT.

In its sample, this clone was seen once. The gene calls are TRBV30 and TRBJ1-2; perhaps TRBD1 as D (5 bases). Germline CDR1 GTSNPN, CDR2 SVGIG (reference sequence). This CDR3 is built from 15 residues. Trimming shortened V by 0 bases and J by 0 bases, and 11 bases separated the two germline ends. The CDR3 region is CAWSVGPGPNYGYTF. The CDR3 nucleotides read TGTGCCTGGAGTGTAGGTCCAGGGCCTAACTATGGCTACACCTTC.

The chain has TRBV19 and TRBJ2-2; D is unresolved. Germline V gives CDR1 LNHDA, CDR2 SQIVND (reference sequence). Trimming stripped 3 bases from V and 9 bases from J, with 5 bases between. The CDR3 length is 11 residues. This CDR3 reads CASSIRWELFF. In DNA, the CDR3 is TGTGCCAGTAGTATCCGCTGGGAGCTGTTTTTT.

This rearrangement joins TRBV5-4 to TRBJ1-1, with D tentatively TRBD1 (5 bases). Trimming took 0 bases from V and 0 from J, leaving 6 bases between them. Per germline, CDR1 SGHNT and CDR2 YYREEE (reference sequence). The CDR3 loop spans 14 amino acids. CDR3 bases: TGTGCCAGCAGCTTGGAGGGGCTGAACACTGAAGCTTTCTTT. The encoded protein is CASSLEGLNTEAFF.

The rearrangement links TRBV18 to TRBJ2-5; D assignment may be TRBD1 or TRBD2 (5 bases each). Trimming left V 4 bases short and J 5 bases short, with 11 bases between. Germline V CDR1 and CDR2: KGHSH, LQKENI. The CDR3 is 13 amino acids. The CDR3 reads CASSQGTAETQYF. In nucleotides, the CDR3 is TGTGCCAGCTCACAGGGGACCGCGGAGACCCAGTACTTC.

The chain has TRBV6-1 and TRBJ2-1, with no clear D. The ends were cut back, 4 bases at V and 3 bases at J, with 4 bases in the middle. This CDR3 has 12 amino acids. In germline, CDR1 is MNHNS, CDR2 SASEGT. CDR3 region: CASSVVYNEQFF. The CDR3 DNA follows: TGTGCCAGCAGTGTGGTCTACAATGAGCAGTTCTTC.

In this sample, this clone turned up once. V is TRBV6-1 and J is TRBJ1-5, with D possibly matching TRBD1 (6 bases). Trimming took off 7 bases at V and 6 bases at J, with 13 bases between the two ends. The length of the CDR3 is 13 residues. Germline V gives CDR1 MNHNS, CDR2 SASEGT. The CDR3 loop reads CASIAQGGQPQHF. The CDR3 coding sequence is TGTGCCAGCATCGCACAGGGCGGTCAGCCCCAGCATTTT.

The CDR3 DNA sequence: TGTGCCAGCTCACCCCCCAGAGGGGAAGAGACCCAGTACTTC. Translated: CASSPPRGEETQYF. The J gene is TRBJ2-5, the V gene TRBV18; D is possibly TRBD1 or TRBD2 (5 bases each). Trimming stripped 3 bases from V and 3 bases from J, with 11 bases between. This CDR3 comprises 14 residues. Germline values: CDR1 KGHSH, CDR2 LQKENI.

CDR3 nucleotide sequence: TGTGCCGTTCTAGCGGGGGGGCAGGAGCAGTTCTTC. Translated, it gives CAVLAGGQEQFF. The rearrangement joins TRBV11-2 to TRBJ2-1; 12 bases map to TRBD2. Per germline, CDR1 SGHAT and CDR2 FQNNGV. V lost 11 bases to trimming and J lost 10 bases; unmatched junction nucleotides: 6. The CDR3 is 12 amino acids.

In its sample, this clone was seen once. The chain couples TRBV28 to TRBJ2-1, with 7 bases aligning to TRBD2. Germline assignment: CDR1 MDHEN and CDR2 SYDVKM. The CDR3 is made up of 15 amino acids. V was pared by 8 bases and J by 7 bases, with 14 bases of the junction left unmatched. CDR3 coding DNA: TGTGCCAGCTGGGGGATTCGAGCGGGAAGAAATGAGCAGTTCTTC. Residues: CASWGIRAGRNEQFF.